Listed below are T cell receptor beta chains from one sample, sequenced in a study of T cell repertoires in cytomegalovirus infection. These receptors' targets are unknown. Using its own MiXCR run on the reads, TCRdb lists one record per CDR3 protein. The table has about half a million distinct CDR3 sequences, 30% to 40% seen once. The sample was cultured PBMCs, taken from culture after CMV antigen stimulation. The receptor source for this set is a human donor in good health (CMV status not recorded). Some clones in this sample may be carry-over from other donors' samples. Both conserved end residues are part of each CDR3. A D gene is named only where the DNA matches it firmly. Only part of the rows carry a size: once, few, many, or a class if the clone is expanded.

d_gene	v_gene	j_gene	abundance	CDR3nt	CDR3aa
TRBD2	TRBV14	TRBJ2-1	NA	TGTGCCAGCAGCCAAGTGAGGCTAGCGGGAGAGCAGTTCTTC	CASSQVRLAGEQFF
NA	TRBV5-8	TRBJ1-1	few	TGTGCCAGCAGCTTGGTGGCGGCTGAAGCTTTCTTT	CASSLVAAEAFF
TRBD1	TRBV6-5	TRBJ1-5	NA	TGTGCCAGCAGTTACTCGAACCTGGACAGGGTTAATCAGCCCCAGCATTTT	CASSYSNLDRVNQPQHF
TRBD2	TRBV11-2	TRBJ2-3	NA	TGTGCCAGCAGCCCGCCACGACTAGCGGGGCTCACAGATACGCAGTATTTT	CASSPPRLAGLTDTQYF
NA	TRBV24-1	TRBJ1-6	few	TGTGCCACCAGTGATAACAGCGATTCTTCACCCCTCCACTTT	CATSDNSDSSPLHF
TRBD2	TRBV4-3	TRBJ2-3	NA	TGCGCCAGCAGCTACAGACTAGCGGTTTTCACAGATACGCAGTATTTT	CASSYRLAVFTDTQYF
NA	TRBV7-6	TRBJ2-5	few	TGTGCCAGCAGCTTAAAAACCCCTGTGGAGACCCAGTACTTC	CASSLKTPVETQYF
TRBD2	TRBV12-3/TRBV12-4	TRBJ2-5	NA	TGTGCCAGCAGCGGGACTAGCGGGAGTGTGGAGACCCAGTACTTC	CASSGTSGSVETQYF
TRBD2	TRBV7-9	TRBJ2-2	few	TGTGCCAGCAGCTTAACGGGACTAGCGTATAACACCGGGGAGCTGTTTTTT	CASSLTGLAYNTGELFF
NA	TRBV6-5	TRBJ1-2	many	TGTGCCAGCAGGATCGACGTTTCGTATGGCTACACCTTC	CASRIDVSYGYTF
NA	TRBV12-3/TRBV12-4	TRBJ1-4	NA	TGTGCCAGCAGCCCGGATGGGAGGGGAGGTGAAAAACTGTTTTTT	CASSPDGRGGEKLFF
NA	TRBV12-3/TRBV12-4	TRBJ1-1	NA	TGTGCCAGCAGTCTATTAGAGGGTAGAGCTTTCTTT	CASSLLEGRAFF
NA	TRBV29-1	TRBJ2-3	NA	TGCAGCGTTGAGTTACCAGACCGGATCACAGATACGCAGTATTTT	CSVELPDRITDTQYF
TRBD2	TRBV7-9	TRBJ2-3	NA	TGTGCCAGCAGCCCCCGGACTAGCGGGAAATCAGATACGCAGTATTTT	CASSPRTSGKSDTQYF
NA	TRBV6-1	TRBJ1-1	NA	TGTGCCAGCAGTGAACAGGGGTTCGGCGAGAATGAAGCTTTCTTT	CASSEQGFGENEAFF
TRBD1	TRBV7-2	TRBJ2-5	few	TGTGCCAGCAGCTTTGGGACAGGGTCAGAGACCCAGTACTTC	CASSFGTGSETQYF
TRBD2	TRBV7-2	TRBJ2-3	few	TGTGCCAGCAGTCAACTAGCGGGACAGACAGATACGCAGTATTTT	CASSQLAGQTDTQYF
NA	TRBV7-2	TRBJ2-6	many	TGTGCCAGCAGCCCTGTGGGGGGGGGGCCGAATGGGGCCAACGTCCTGACTTTC	CASSPVGGGPNGANVLTF
NA	TRBV6-2/TRBV6-3	TRBJ2-1	NA	TGTGCCAGCAGTTCCCCTAGTGGCAGGGGCTGGAATGAGCAGTTCTTC	CASSSPSGRGWNEQFF
NA	TRBV7-2	TRBJ2-3	few	TGTGCCAGCAGCTTCTCATATGGAACAGATACGCAGTATTTT	CASSFSYGTDTQYF
NA	TRBV27	TRBJ1-1	NA	TGTGCCGGCAGCCCCCGCGGGACCTACCTGGAAGCTTTCTTT	CAGSPRGTYLEAFF
TRBD2	TRBV27	TRBJ2-1	few	TGTGCCAGCAGTTTCGGGACTAGCGGTAAAGAGCAGTTCTTC	CASSFGTSGKEQFF
TRBD1	TRBV7-2	TRBJ1-2	many	TGTGCCAGCAGAAGTACAGGGGGCGGGGGCTACACCTTC	CASRSTGGGGYTF
NA	TRBV28	TRBJ1-5	NA	TGTGCCAGCAGTTTCGGACAGTATAGCAATCAGCCCCAGCATTTT	CASSFGQYSNQPQHF
NA	TRBV18	TRBJ2-1	once	TGTGCCAGCTCACCAGGGAGATGGGATACAAATGAGCAGTTCTTC	CASSPGRWDTNEQFF
NA	TRBV30	TRBJ2-3	NA	TGTGCCTGGAGTGGTGCAGGGGCAGATACGCAGTATTTT	CAWSGAGADTQYF
TRBD2	TRBV20-1	TRBJ2-3	NA	TGCAGTGCCCGCCCCCCAGCGGGAGCCAGAGATACGCAGTATTTT	CSARPPAGARDTQYF
TRBD1	TRBV7-6	TRBJ2-1	NA	TGTGCCAGCAGCTTAGGGGACAGGGGGTACAATGAGCAGTTCTTC	CASSLGDRGYNEQFF
NA	TRBV12-3/TRBV12-4	TRBJ1-2	NA	TGTGCCAGCAGAAACAGGGAGGATGGCTACACCTTC	CASRNREDGYTF